The 17 T cell receptor beta chains below all came from one sample that was sequenced in a study of human T cells and chemical hapten exposure. MiXCR was run by TCRdb on the RACE reads, yielding one entry per CDR3 protein. This table holds just under 350,000 distinct CDR3 sequences, roughly 6.9% found once. Time point meaning: patch test 1, 2 weeks after DPC sensitization. Treatment in this sample: therapeutic diphenylcyclopropenone sensitization with weekly scalp DPC. Sequencing used whole blood, obtained in connection with sensitization to the hapten diphenylcyclopropenone (DPC). These receptors originate from a woman aged 18-35 years with alopecia areata. Some clones in this sample may be carry-over from other donors' samples.

The chain's CDR3 is CASSLAAYTDTQYF. The CDR3 DNA reads as TGTGCCAGCAGCTTAGCGGCGTACACAGATACGCAGTATTTT. The chain has TRBV7-8 and TRBJ2-3; no clear D. V shed 0 bases and J shed 2 bases, with 6 bases lying between them. Germline V gene data show CDR1 as SGHVS and CDR2 as FQNEAQ. CDR3 length equals 14 residues.

This clonotype was counted many times. V gene TRBV7-9 combines with J gene TRBJ1-1; D is perhaps TRBD1 (5 bases). V shed 6 bases and J shed 1 base, with 9 bases lying between them. Germline V gene lookup returns CDR1 SEHNR and CDR2 FQNEAQ (reference sequence). The CDR3 covers 13 residues. The CDR3 sequence is CASRGTANTEAFF. DNA of the CDR3: TGTGCCAGCAGGGGGACGGCGAACACTGAAGCTTTCTTT.

V is TRBV7-9 and J is TRBJ1-1, with unresolved D. This CDR3 comprises 13 residues. CDR1 is SEHNR and CDR2 is FQNEAQ in the germline V gene (reference sequence). V dropped 10 bases and J dropped 3 bases, with 15 bases sitting between them. The DNA for the CDR3 is TGTGCCAACACTTTTATGGAGGACACTGAAGCTTTCTTT. As protein: CANTFMEDTEAFF.

The CDR3 DNA sequence: TGTGCCAGCAGGGGACAGGGGAGGAGAAACACCATATATTTT. Its translation is CASRGQGRRNTIYF. The genes are TRBV12-3 or TRBV12-4 and TRBJ1-3, with TRBD1 matching 10 bases. The V gene end was trimmed by 6 bases and the J gene end by 5 bases; junction bases not matched to a gene: 4. CDR3 size: 14 residues.

In the case of this clonotype: A junction boundary mismatches the germline segment, possibly from a read error. The rearrangement links TRBV12-3 or TRBV12-4 to TRBJ2-7; D might be TRBD1 or TRBD2, each matching 6 bases. The CDR3 is 12 residues long. CDR3 DNA: TGTGCCAGCAGCTTAGGGGGGATGGAGCAGTACTTC. Protein: CASSLGGMEQYF.

The rearrangement links TRBV6-2 or TRBV6-3 to TRBJ1-2; D is uncertain. Trimming left V 6 bases short and J 5 bases short, with 22 bases between. Per germline, CDR1 MNHEY and CDR2 SVGEGT. The CDR3 runs to 16 residues. The CDR3 protein is CASSEVPGSTDYGYTF. The CDR3 nucleotides are TGTGCCAGCAGCGAGGTCCCGGGCTCGACTGATTATGGCTACACCTTC.

This clonotype turned up a few times. V usage is TRBV2 and J usage is TRBJ2-7, with a weak D call TRBD1 (5 bases). The CDR3 is made up of 14 amino acids. V was pared by 7 bases and J by 1 base, with 14 bases between. Germline V gives CDR1 SNHLY, CDR2 FYNNEI. CDR3 nucleotide sequence: TGTGCCAGCACCGTGCAGGGCACGTCCTACGAGCAGTACTTC. Translation: CASTVQGTSYEQYF.

The chain joins TRBV7-2 to TRBJ1-2; D is undetermined. The CDR3 extends over 13 amino acids. The germline V and J ends were trimmed by 3 bases and 4 bases, with 9 bases remaining between them. In germline, CDR1 is SGHTA, CDR2 FQGNSA. The CDR3 spells CASSLKQGYGYTF. Written as DNA, the CDR3 is TGTGCCAGCAGCTTGAAACAAGGCTATGGCTACACCTTC.

The table lists this clonotype with a few counts. This sequence joins TRBV5-6 and TRBJ1-2, with D possibly TRBD1 on 6 matching bases. The V end was cut by 5 bases, the J end by 4 bases, with 15 bases between. The CDR3 is 14 residues long. Germline CDR1 SGHDT, CDR2 YYEEEE. CDR3 protein: CASRRTAVTYGYTF. The CDR3 nucleotides are TGTGCCAGCAGACGGACAGCGGTGACCTATGGCTACACCTTC. Based on the CDR3 plus reference TRBV5-6 and TRBJ1-2, the full variable domain is DAGVTQSPTHLIKTRGQQVTLRCSPKSGHDTVSWYQQALGQGPQFIFQYYEEEERQRGNFPDRFSGHQFPNYSSELNVNALLLGDSALYLCASRRTAVTYGYTFGSGTRLTVV.

The rearrangement uses TRBV6-2 or TRBV6-3 and TRBJ2-1; D is possibly TRBD1 (5 bases). CDR3 length equals 14 residues. V lost 7 bases, J lost 9 bases, and 19 bases lay in between. CDR1 is MNHEY, CDR2 SVGEGT, per germline. The CDR3 DNA reads as TGTGCCAGCACAATGCGGCAGGGATCGGGTGAGCAGTTCTTC. This sequence encodes CASTMRQGSGEQFF.

V gene TRBV28 combines with J gene TRBJ1-5, with 12 bases lining up with TRBD1. Per germline, CDR1 MDHEN and CDR2 SYDVKM. Trimming took 6 bases from V and 11 from J; bases not matched to a gene: 14. This CDR3 spans 16 amino acids. The DNA for the CDR3 is TGTGCCAGCAGCCATGGGACAGGGGGCGTTCGGGTGACCCAGCATTTT. Translating it yields CASSHGTGGVRVTQHF.

This clonotype was recorded many times. The J gene is TRBJ2-1, the V gene TRBV27, with 9 nucleotides matching TRBD2. The J segment lost 0 bases and the V segment lost 4 bases, leaving 7 bases of the junction unmatched. The CDR3 is 17 amino acids. Germline CDR1 reads MNHEY; CDR2 reads SMNVEV (reference sequence). CDR3 sequence: CASSSRPTSGSYNEQFF. The CDR3 region has the DNA TGTGCCAGCAGTTCTAGACCGACTAGCGGCTCCTACAATGAGCAGTTCTTC.

This clonotype was seen ten or more times. V gene TRBV20-1 combines with J gene TRBJ1-4; TRBD1 is a possible D gene (5 bases). V lost 2 bases and J 4 bases, leaving 14 bases between the germline ends. The CDR3 is 15 amino acids. Germline V lookup: CDR1 DFQATT, CDR2 SNEGSKA (reference sequence). CDR3 sequence: CSARSETENNEKLFF. The CDR3 nucleotides read TGCAGTGCTAGATCCGAGACAGAAAATAATGAAAAACTGTTTTTT.

V gene TRBV3-1 combines with J gene TRBJ1-1; D is perhaps TRBD1 (5 bases). V gave up 4 bases and J gave up 5 bases, with 14 bases separating them. The CDR3 is 14 amino acids. Germline V gene data show CDR1 as LGHDT and CDR2 as YNNKEL (reference sequence). CDR3 region: CASSPWGRGTEAFF. Written as DNA, the CDR3 is TGTGCCAGCAGCCCCTGGGGGAGAGGGACTGAAGCTTTCTTT.

The rearrangement links TRBV5-5 to TRBJ1-2, with no clear D. The CDR3 totals 16 residues. Per germline, CDR1 SGHKS and CDR2 YYEKEE (reference sequence). With 4 bases removed from V and 2 bases from J, the gap between germline ends came to 18 bases. CDR3 DNA: TGTGCCAGCAGCCCATGGGCGTCAGGTCTAAACTATGGCTACACCTTC. As protein: CASSPWASGLNYGYTF.

This clonotype came up many times. V usage is TRBV6-4 and J usage is TRBJ1-5; 10 bases fit TRBD1. Germline lookup yields CDR1 MRHNA and CDR2 SNTAGT. This CDR3 has 15 residues. With V trimmed by 6 bases and J by 5 bases, 7 bases remained unmatched. CDR3 DNA: TGTGCCAGCAGCTTAACCGGGACAGGGGATCAGCCCCAGCATTTT. It is translated as CASSLTGTGDQPQHF.

This clonotype has a handful of counts. This chain connects TRBV6-5 to TRBJ2-7; 9 positions match TRBD1. Looked up from germline, CDR1 is MNHEY and CDR2 is SVGAGI. With V trimmed by 6 bases and J by 3 bases, 12 bases remained unmatched. The CDR3 runs to 16 residues. The CDR3 reads CASRREKGQGVYEQYF. CDR3 in DNA: TGTGCCAGCAGACGGGAAAAGGGACAGGGAGTCTACGAGCAGTACTTC.